The 15 T cell receptor beta chains below come from one sample, sequenced in a study of beta chain features in type 1 diabetes. The antigens of these receptors remain unknown. cDNA synthesis used the whole RNA isolate, giving expressed TCRB sequences. Profiled with immunoSEQ multiplex PCR; TCRdb holds only in-frame clones, not every one. Of around 340,000 clones in the sample, around 9.7% were seen once. Study-wide results and limits: Type 1 diabetes patients had TCRB CDR3s that were shorter (moderately but significantly so) in all four CD4+ subsets.

Sequences were obtained from central memory CD4+ T cells from blood. These receptors were obtained from a young man with type 1 diabetes.

The chain uses TRBV7-2 and TRBJ2-2, with D unresolved. Germline V lookup: CDR1 SGHTA, CDR2 FQGNSA. This CDR3 is 12 amino acids long. The V end was cut by 2 bases, the J end by 5 bases, with 3 bases between. As DNA, the CDR3 is TGTGCCAGCAGCTTATCGACCGGGGAGCTGTTTTTT. It codes for CASSLSTGELFF.

This clone was seen a few times. This chain uses TRBV7-2 with TRBJ2-1, with 8 bases identical to TRBD1. The CDR3 runs to 15 residues. Per the germline V gene, CDR1 is SGHTA and CDR2 is FQGNSA. With V trimmed by 1 base and J by 7 bases, 6 bases remained unmatched. CDR3 residues: CASSLGLTGENEQFF. The CDR3 DNA reads as TGTGCCAGCAGCTTAGGCCTGACAGGGGAGAATGAGCAGTTCTTC.

This clone was counted between two and nine times. The genes are TRBV7-9 and TRBJ1-1; 8 bases are shared with TRBD1. The germline gives CDR1 SEHNR, CDR2 FQNEAQ (reference sequence). This CDR3 has 14 residues. The ends lost 5 bases at V and 5 bases at J; junction bases unmatched: 7. CDR3 sequence (DNA): TGTGCCAGCAGCACGCGACAGGGGATGACTGAAGCTTTCTTT. Translated, it gives CASSTRQGMTEAFF.

This clone showed up just a few times. The chain links TRBV7-2 to TRBJ2-1; 10 bases agree with TRBD1. Germline values: CDR1 SGHTA, CDR2 FQGNSA. Trimming cost V 1 base and J 6 bases; bases outside gene matches: 9. CDR3 length equals 17 residues. DNA of the CDR3: TGTGCCAGCAGCTTAGTCCCCTCGGGACAGGGGTCCAATGAGCAGTTCTTC. Amino acids: CASSLVPSGQGSNEQFF.

A remark on this clone: Within the sample, other DNA sequences also encode this same CDR3. CDR3 region: CASSVAQGTEAFF. CDR3 bases: TGTGCCAGCAGCGTAGCTCAGGGGACTGAAGCTTTCTTT. The V gene is TRBV9, the J gene TRBJ1-1; the D gene is possibly TRBD1 (6 bases). V shed 0 bases and J shed 5 bases, with 8 bases lying between them. Germline V gene lookup returns CDR1 SGDLS and CDR2 YYNGEE. This CDR3 comprises 13 residues.

This clone was found a few times. V usage is TRBV29-1 and J usage is TRBJ1-3; perhaps TRBD1 as D (6 bases). Between the trimmed V and J ends, which lost 6 bases and 0 bases, there was a span of 18 bases. Germline V CDR1 and CDR2: SQVTM, ANQGSEA. The CDR3 consists of 16 residues. The CDR3 sequence: CSVKSEGRGSGNTIYF. The DNA for the CDR3 is TGCAGCGTGAAAAGCGAGGGCAGGGGCTCTGGAAACACCATATATTTT.

V is TRBV28 and J is TRBJ1-4; 9 bases are shared with TRBD1. The germline V gene has CDR1 MDHEN and CDR2 SYDVKM. This CDR3 is 16 amino acids long. J gave up 0 bases and V 6 bases, and 5 bases lay outside the gene matches. CDR3 sequence: CASSGTGYATNEKLFF. The DNA for the CDR3 is TGTGCCAGCAGCGGGACAGGGTACGCAACTAATGAAAAACTGTTTTTT.

The gene calls are TRBV2 and TRBJ2-5; possibly TRBD2 for D (5 bases). The CDR3 has 14 amino acids. Trimming pared 3 bases from V and 2 bases from J, leaving 10 bases between. From germline, CDR1 is SNHLY and CDR2 FYNNEI. The CDR3 loop reads CASSEGLAQETQYF. The CDR3 nucleotides are TGTGCCAGCAGTGAGGGTCTAGCACAAGAGACCCAGTACTTC.

CDR3 loop: CASSYSRNTEAFF. As DNA, the CDR3 is TGTGCCAGCAGTTACTCCAGGAACACTGAAGCTTTCTTT. The genes are TRBV6-5 and TRBJ1-1; D not resolved. The CDR3 contains 13 residues. V was pared by 0 bases and J by 1 base, with 3 bases between. CDR1 MNHEY and CDR2 SVGAGI come from the germline V gene.

The chain recombines TRBV5-1 with TRBJ2-7; possible D gene TRBD2, 6 bases. CDR3 length: 14 amino acids. Trimming removed 4 bases at V and 3 bases at J, with 14 bases between. Germline lookup yields CDR1 SGHRS and CDR2 YFSETQ. The CDR3 DNA reads TGCGCCAGCAGCGCCTCGGGACTTAACTACGAGCAGTACTTC. This sequence encodes CASSASGLNYEQYF.

V usage is TRBV30 and J usage is TRBJ1-2; a weak D match, TRBD1 (6 bases). The V gene's germline CDR1 is GTSNPN and CDR2 SVGIG (reference sequence). CDR3 length: 15 amino acids. V was shortened by 3 bases and J by 0 bases, with 14 bases between the two germline ends. CDR3 residues: CAWRGTGKANYGYTF. CDR3 sequence (DNA): TGTGCCTGGAGAGGAACAGGGAAAGCTAACTATGGCTACACCTTC.

DNA of the CDR3: TGCGCCAGCAGCCAAGATCCTGGACGGAATCAGTACTTC. It specifies CASSQDPGRNQYF. This chain connects TRBV4-1 to TRBJ2-4; D is uncertain. CDR1 MGHRA and CDR2 YSYEKL come from the germline V gene. V was clipped by 0 bases and J by 12 bases, with 12 bases between them. The CDR3 runs to 13 residues.

With respect to this clone: Other nucleotide sequences in the sample specify the same CDR3. The rearrangement links TRBV2 to TRBJ2-5; 7 bases align to TRBD1. The germline gives CDR1 SNHLY, CDR2 FYNNEI. The CDR3 is made up of 14 amino acids. V trimming: 6 bases; J trimming: 3 bases; junction bases outside the gene matches: 7. The CDR3 is CASRAGTVEETQYF. DNA of the CDR3: TGTGCCAGCAGGGCCGGGACAGTAGAAGAGACCCAGTACTTC.

The genes are TRBV13 and TRBJ1-3; the match to TRBD1 covers 8 bases. With V trimmed by 5 bases and J by 4 bases, 7 bases remained unmatched. The CDR3 contains 15 residues. Looked up from germline, CDR1 is PRHDT and CDR2 is FYEKMQ (reference sequence). The CDR3 loop is CASSPNRGIGNTIYF. The CDR3 DNA sequence: TGTGCCAGCAGCCCAAACAGGGGGATCGGAAACACCATATATTTT.

The sample holds a few counts of this clone. The chain links TRBV6-1 to TRBJ2-6; D is undetermined. Germline CDR1 is MNHNS and CDR2 is SASEGT. Trimming took off 7 bases at V and 0 bases at J, with 7 bases between the two ends. The CDR3 has 14 residues. CDR3 nucleotide sequence: TGTGCCAGCAAGGCAGGCTCTGGGGCCAACGTCCTGACTTTC. This gives the protein CASKAGSGANVLTF.